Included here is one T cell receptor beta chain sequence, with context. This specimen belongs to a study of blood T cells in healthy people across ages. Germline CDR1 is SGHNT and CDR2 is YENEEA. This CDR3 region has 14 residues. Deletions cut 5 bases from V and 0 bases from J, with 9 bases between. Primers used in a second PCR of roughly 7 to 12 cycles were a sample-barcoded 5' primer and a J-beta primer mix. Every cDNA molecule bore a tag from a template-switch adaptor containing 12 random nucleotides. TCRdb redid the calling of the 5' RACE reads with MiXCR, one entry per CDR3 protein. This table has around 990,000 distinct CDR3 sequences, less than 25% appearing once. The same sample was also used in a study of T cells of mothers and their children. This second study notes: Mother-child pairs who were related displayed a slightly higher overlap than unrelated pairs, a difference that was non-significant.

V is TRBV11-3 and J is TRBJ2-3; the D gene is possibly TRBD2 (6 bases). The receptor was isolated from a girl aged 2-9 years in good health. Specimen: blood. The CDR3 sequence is CASSRLASTDTQYF. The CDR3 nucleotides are TGTGCCAGCAGCCGGCTAGCGAGCACAGATACGCAGTATTTT.